This entry concerns a single T cell receptor beta chain. 13 Jbeta primers and 60 Vbeta primers were used for the PCR. Libraries were prepared by immunoSEQ multiplex PCR; TCRdb keeps only in-frame clonotypes and omits some of them. The profile covers 80,000 to 100,000 clones, with more than 60% appearing a single time and less than 2.5% taken by the ten largest. CDR3 size: 12 residues. CDR1 and CDR2 (germline): SGHNT, YYREEE (reference sequence). These data belong to a study of cytomegalovirus exposure and HLA in healthy donors. The receptor's source is a man in his fifties or sixties in good health and CMV-seronegative. The sample comprised PBMCs. The chain uses TRBV5-4 and TRBJ2-5; D gene unclear. The last part of the DNA fits TRBJ2-7 better; the J call may be wrong. CDR3: CASSFWGYEQYF. CDR3 in DNA: TGTGCCAGCAGCTTTTGGGGCTACGAGCAGTACTTC.